These 9 T cell receptor beta chains were sequenced from one sample in a study of beta chain features in type 1 diabetes. What was sequenced were expressed TCRB transcripts, since all of the isolated RNA had been reverse transcribed. The protocol was immunoSEQ multiplex PCR, while the TCRdb copy is restricted to in-frame clones and leaves out a portion. Of around 400,000 clones in the sample, 10% to 15% were seen once. Sequenced material: naive CD4+ T cells from blood. Receptor source: a man younger than 30 in good health.

The chain uses TRBV28 and TRBJ2-7, with D possibly matching TRBD2 (5 bases). V was shortened by 7 bases and J by 2 bases, with 12 bases between the two germline ends. CDR1 is MDHEN, CDR2 SYDVKM, per germline. The CDR3 is made up of 13 amino acids. CDR3: CASTPGSTYEQYF. In DNA form, the CDR3 reads TGTGCCAGCACTCCGGGGAGCACCTACGAGCAGTACTTC.

This clone was observed a handful of times. The V call is TRBV30, the J call TRBJ2-3; D is unclear. Per germline, CDR1 GTSNPN and CDR2 SVGIG (reference sequence). Between the trimmed V and J ends, which lost 4 bases and 1 base, there was a span of 9 bases. The CDR3 runs to 13 residues. The CDR3 loop is CAWKEMGTDTQYF. The CDR3 nucleotides read TGTGCCTGGAAGGAGATGGGCACAGATACGCAGTATTTT.

This rearrangement joins TRBV27 to TRBJ2-7, with TRBD1 matching 9 bases. V was pared by 5 bases and J by 2 bases, with 7 bases of the junction left unmatched. Per the germline V gene, CDR1 is MNHEY and CDR2 is SMNVEV (reference sequence). The CDR3 loop spans 15 amino acids. The CDR3 nucleotides are TGTGCCAGCAGTCCAGGGACAGGGAACCCCTACGAGCAGTACTTC. It yields the protein CASSPGTGNPYEQYF.

The table lists this clone with a few counts. This chain connects TRBV30 to TRBJ2-7; 13 nucleotides match TRBD2. This CDR3 comprises 17 residues. With 2 bases clipped from V and 1 base from J, the junction kept 8 bases outside the gene matches. CDR1 and CDR2 from the germline V gene are GTSNPN and SVGIG (reference sequence). Here the CDR3 reads CAWSLGLAGALSYEQYF. The CDR3 DNA reads as TGTGCCTGGAGTCTCGGACTAGCGGGAGCTCTTTCCTACGAGCAGTACTTC.

In its sample, this clone was seen a few times. V usage is TRBV28 and J usage is TRBJ2-3; no firm D call. The CDR3 extends over 11 amino acids. The V gene's germline CDR1 is MDHEN and CDR2 SYDVKM. V was clipped by 5 bases and J by 7 bases, with 7 bases between them. The chain's CDR3 is CASSALNTQYF. In nucleotides, the CDR3 is TGTGCCAGCAGTGCGTTAAATACGCAGTATTTT.

This clone has more than one count but fewer than ten. This chain links TRBV9 with TRBJ2-6; 9 positions agree with TRBD1. The length of the CDR3 is 17 residues. V shed 3 bases, J shed 0 bases, and the junction held 4 bases outside the gene matches. Germline V gene sequence: CDR1 SGDLS, CDR2 YYNGEE. CDR3 sequence: CASSEGQGSSGANVLTF. Written as DNA, the CDR3 is TGTGCCAGCAGCGAGGGACAGGGAAGCTCTGGGGCCAACGTCCTGACTTTC.

The V call is TRBV28, the J call TRBJ1-1, with 10 nucleotides matching TRBD1. The ends lost 8 bases at V and 11 bases at J; junction bases unmatched: 5. Germline CDR1 reads MDHEN; CDR2 reads SYDVKM. This CDR3 region has 11 residues. This CDR3 reads CASGEDRGAFF. The CDR3 DNA reads TGTGCCAGCGGGGAGGACAGGGGGGCTTTCTTT.

The chain has TRBV4-1 and TRBJ2-1; TRBD2 is a possible D gene (7 bases). Trimming left V 4 bases short and J 3 bases short, with 13 bases between. Germline-derived CDR1 and CDR2 are MGHRA and YSYEKL. The length of the CDR3 is 15 residues. CDR3 nucleotides: TGCGCCAGCAGCCCAGAAGGGGGGGGCTACAATGAGCAGTTCTTC. Amino acids: CASSPEGGGYNEQFF.

The gene calls are TRBV5-4 and TRBJ2-5, with TRBD1 matching over 10 bases. Germline assignment: CDR1 SGHNT and CDR2 YYREEE (reference sequence). The CDR3 totals 15 residues. V gave up 2 bases and J gave up 5 bases; unmatched junction bases: 6. CDR3 in amino acids: CASSLPTGGLETQYF. For the CDR3, the DNA is TGTGCCAGCAGCTTACCGACAGGGGGCCTGGAGACCCAGTACTTC.